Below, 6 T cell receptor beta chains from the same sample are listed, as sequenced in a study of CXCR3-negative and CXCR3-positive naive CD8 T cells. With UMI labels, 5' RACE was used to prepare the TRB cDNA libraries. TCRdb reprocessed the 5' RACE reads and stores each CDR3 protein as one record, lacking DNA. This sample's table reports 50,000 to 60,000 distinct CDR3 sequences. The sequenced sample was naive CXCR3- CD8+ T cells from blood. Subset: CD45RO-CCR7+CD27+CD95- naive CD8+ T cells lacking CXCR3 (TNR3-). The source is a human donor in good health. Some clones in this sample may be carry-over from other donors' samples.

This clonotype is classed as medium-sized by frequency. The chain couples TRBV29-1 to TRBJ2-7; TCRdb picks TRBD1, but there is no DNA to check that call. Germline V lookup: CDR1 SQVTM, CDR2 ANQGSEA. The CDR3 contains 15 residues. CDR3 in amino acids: CSVEGGRSQSYEQYF.

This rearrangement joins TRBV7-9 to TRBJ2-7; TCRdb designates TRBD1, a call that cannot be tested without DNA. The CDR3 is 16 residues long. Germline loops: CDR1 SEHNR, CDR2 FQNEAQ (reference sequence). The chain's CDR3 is CASSLVWRDNTYEQYF.

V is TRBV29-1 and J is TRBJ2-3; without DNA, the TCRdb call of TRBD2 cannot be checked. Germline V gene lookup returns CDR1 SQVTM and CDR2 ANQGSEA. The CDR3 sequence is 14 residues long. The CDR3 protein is CSVETSGAWDTQYF.

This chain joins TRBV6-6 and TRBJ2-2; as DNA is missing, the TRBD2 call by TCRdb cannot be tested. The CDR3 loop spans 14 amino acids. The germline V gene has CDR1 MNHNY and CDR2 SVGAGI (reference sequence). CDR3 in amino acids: CATPLSGGNGELFF.

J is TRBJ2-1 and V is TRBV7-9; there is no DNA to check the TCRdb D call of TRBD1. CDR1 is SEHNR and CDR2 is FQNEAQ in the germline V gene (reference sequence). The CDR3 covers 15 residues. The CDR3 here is CASSLVGRYHNEQFF.

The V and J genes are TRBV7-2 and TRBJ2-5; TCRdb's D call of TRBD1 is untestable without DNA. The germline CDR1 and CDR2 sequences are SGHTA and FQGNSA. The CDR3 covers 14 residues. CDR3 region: CASSPPVGGETQYF.